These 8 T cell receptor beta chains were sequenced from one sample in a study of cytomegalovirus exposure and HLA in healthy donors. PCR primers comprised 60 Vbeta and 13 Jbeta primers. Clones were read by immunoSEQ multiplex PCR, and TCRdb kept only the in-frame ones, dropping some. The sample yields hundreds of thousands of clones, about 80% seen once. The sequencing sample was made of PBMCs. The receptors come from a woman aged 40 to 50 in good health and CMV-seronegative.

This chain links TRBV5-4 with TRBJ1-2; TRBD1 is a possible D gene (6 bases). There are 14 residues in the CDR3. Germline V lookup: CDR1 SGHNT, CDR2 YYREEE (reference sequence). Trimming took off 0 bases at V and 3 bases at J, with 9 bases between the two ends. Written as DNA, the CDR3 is TGTGCCAGCAGCTTGGGGGCAGGGGACTATGGCTACACCTTC. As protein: CASSLGAGDYGYTF. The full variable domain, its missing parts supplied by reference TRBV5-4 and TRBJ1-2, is ETGVTQSPTHLIKTRGQQVTLRCSSQSGHNTVSWYQQALGQGPQFIFQYYREEENGRGNFPPRFSGLQFPNYSSELNVNALELDDSALYLCASSLGAGDYGYTFGSGTRLTVV.

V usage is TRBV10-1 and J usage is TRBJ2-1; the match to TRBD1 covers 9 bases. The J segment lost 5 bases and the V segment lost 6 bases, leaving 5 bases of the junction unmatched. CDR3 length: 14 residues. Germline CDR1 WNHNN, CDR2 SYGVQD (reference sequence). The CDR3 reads CASSRDRVNNEQFF. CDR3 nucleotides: TGCGCCAGCAGCCGGGACAGGGTAAACAATGAGCAGTTCTTC.

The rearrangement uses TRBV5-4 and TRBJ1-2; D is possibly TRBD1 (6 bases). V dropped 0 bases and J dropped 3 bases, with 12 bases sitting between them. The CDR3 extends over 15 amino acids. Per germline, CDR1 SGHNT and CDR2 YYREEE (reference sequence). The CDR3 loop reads CASSLGQGNDYGYTF. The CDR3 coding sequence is TGTGCCAGCAGCTTGGGTCAGGGGAATGACTATGGCTACACCTTC.

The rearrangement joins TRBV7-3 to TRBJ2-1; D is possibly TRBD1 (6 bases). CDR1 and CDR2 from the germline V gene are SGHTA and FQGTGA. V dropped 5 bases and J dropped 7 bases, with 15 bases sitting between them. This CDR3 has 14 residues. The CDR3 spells CASSPMRGSNEQFF. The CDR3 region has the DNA TGTGCCAGCAGCCCAATGAGGGGGAGTAATGAGCAGTTCTTC.

CDR3 in DNA: TGTGCCAGCAGGGCTGGCGGAAATGGCTACACCTTC. As protein: CASRAGGNGYTF. The chain has TRBV6-1 and TRBJ1-2; D is unclear. This CDR3 contains 12 residues. Per germline, CDR1 MNHNS and CDR2 SASEGT. V was clipped by 6 bases and J by 6 bases, with 11 bases between them.

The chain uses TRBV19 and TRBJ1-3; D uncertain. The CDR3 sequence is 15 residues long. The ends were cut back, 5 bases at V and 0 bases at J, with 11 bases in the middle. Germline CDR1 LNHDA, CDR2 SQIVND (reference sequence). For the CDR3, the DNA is TGTGCCAGTAGTTTAGGACTCGTCTCTGGAAACACCATATATTTT. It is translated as CASSLGLVSGNTIYF.

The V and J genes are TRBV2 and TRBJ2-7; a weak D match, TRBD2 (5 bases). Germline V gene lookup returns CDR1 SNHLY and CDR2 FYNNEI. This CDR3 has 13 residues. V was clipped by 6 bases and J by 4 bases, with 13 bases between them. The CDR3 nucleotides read TGTGCCAGCAGCATCGGGGTGGGGTACGAGCAGTACTTC. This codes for CASSIGVGYEQYF.

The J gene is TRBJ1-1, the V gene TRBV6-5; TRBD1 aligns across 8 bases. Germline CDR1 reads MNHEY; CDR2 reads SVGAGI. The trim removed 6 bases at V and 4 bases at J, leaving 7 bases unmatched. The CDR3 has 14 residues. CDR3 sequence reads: CASRQDRVITEAFF. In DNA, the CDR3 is TGTGCCAGCAGACAGGACAGGGTTATCACTGAAGCTTTCTTT.